This entry lists 10 T cell receptor beta chains sequenced from one sample in a study of blood T cell repertoires in COVID-19. Sequencing used immunoSEQ multiplex PCR; TCRdb keeps in-frame clones, though not all of them. The table lists a few hundred thousand clones, 70% to 90% of them singletons, with approximately 5.7% in the top ten. The material sequenced was PBMCs or T cells enriched from blood (not recorded which). These receptors were taken from a woman aged 40 to 49 who had recovered from COVID-19.

This chain links TRBV30 with TRBJ2-2, with TRBD2 identical over 7 bases. Germline values: CDR1 GTSNPN, CDR2 SVGIG (reference sequence). Unmatched junction bases numbered 17, after V lost 3 bases and J lost 7 bases. This CDR3 spans 17 amino acids. The CDR3 coding sequence is TGTGCCTGGAGGGGAACTGGGTCGGGGGGAGTAAACGGGGAGCTGTTTTTT. It encodes CAWRGTGSGGVNGELFF.

The chain has TRBV6-5 and TRBJ2-2; tentative D call: TRBD2 (6 bases). Germline CDR1 reads MNHEY; CDR2 reads SVGAGI. The CDR3 runs 13 residues. V lost 9 bases, J lost 4 bases, and 12 bases lay in between. CDR3 in amino acids: CASQPTSTGELFF. The CDR3 nucleotides are TGTGCCAGTCAACCGACTAGCACCGGGGAGCTGTTTTTT.

The rearrangement uses TRBV6-5 and TRBJ2-1; 9 bases agree with TRBD1. The CDR3 contains 14 residues. V was pared by 7 bases and J by 8 bases, with 9 bases of the junction left unmatched. Germline values: CDR1 MNHEY, CDR2 SVGAGI. CDR3 residues: CASIRTGVYDEQFF. As DNA, the CDR3 is TGTGCCAGCATCCGGACAGGGGTGTACGATGAGCAGTTCTTC.

J is TRBJ2-5 and V is TRBV12-3 or TRBV12-4, with a tentative D call TRBD2 (5 bases). The V and J ends lost 4 bases and 4 bases respectively, with 10 bases between them. CDR3 size: 13 residues. The CDR3 loop reads CASSSGGGETQYF. The CDR3 bases are TGTGCCAGCAGTTCAGGAGGCGGAGAGACCCAGTACTTC.

This clone showed up just once. The gene calls are TRBV4-3 and TRBJ1-6; D is unclear. The CDR3 loop spans 18 amino acids. The germline V and J ends were trimmed by 0 bases and 8 bases, with 20 bases remaining between them. CDR1 and CDR2 from the germline V gene are LGHNA and YSLEER. In DNA, the CDR3 is TGCGCCAGCAGCCAAGAGCGGGCACAGTTTAGGGCCGATTCACCCCTCCACTTT. Protein product: CASSQERAQFRADSPLHF.

The chain joins TRBV28 to TRBJ1-1; no firm D call. CDR3 size: 13 residues. Germline V CDR1 and CDR2: MDHEN, SYDVKM. The V end lost 6 bases, the J end lost 0 bases, and 8 bases lay between the germline ends. CDR3 loop: CASRRVLNTEAFF. The CDR3 bases are TGTGCCAGCAGGCGGGTGTTGAACACTGAAGCTTTCTTT.

The rearrangement uses TRBV5-6 and TRBJ1-2, with D tentatively TRBD1 (6 bases). CDR1 is SGHDT, CDR2 YYEEEE, per germline. This CDR3 is 16 amino acids long. Between the trimmed V and J ends, which lost 3 bases and 2 bases, there was a span of 17 bases. The CDR3 DNA reads as TGTGCCAGCAGCTGGGTAGGACAGAGTGCCAACTATGGCTACACCTTC. This codes for CASSWVGQSANYGYTF.

The genes are TRBV24-1 and TRBJ2-3; D may be TRBD2 (7 bases). CDR1 is KGHDR and CDR2 is SFDVKD in the germline V gene. The CDR3 runs 21 residues. V gave up 4 bases and J gave up 1 base, with 29 bases separating them. The chain's CDR3 is CATSDPVGPSKDSGGTDTQYF. CDR3 in DNA: TGTGCCACCAGTGACCCGGTCGGCCCGTCAAAGGACAGCGGGGGCACAGATACGCAGTATTTT.

The V call is TRBV19, the J call TRBJ2-2; 7 nucleotides match TRBD1. The CDR3 loop spans 14 amino acids. CDR1 and CDR2 from the germline V gene are LNHDA and SQIVND (reference sequence). V lost 3 bases, J lost 4 bases, and 2 bases stayed unmatched. The CDR3 spells CASSMGQLTGELFF. The CDR3 region has the DNA TGTGCCAGTAGTATGGGACAGCTCACCGGGGAGCTGTTTTTT.

This chain uses TRBV7-8 with TRBJ1-1; D is uncertain. CDR3 length: 16 amino acids. CDR1 is SGHVS and CDR2 is FQNEAQ in the germline V gene. Deletions cut 5 bases from V and 0 bases from J, with 16 bases between. The CDR3 here is CASSPERAILNTEAFF. CDR3 coding DNA: TGTGCCAGCAGCCCAGAGAGGGCTATTTTGAACACTGAAGCTTTCTTT.